The source of this T cell receptor beta chain is a study of T cells in Graves' hyperthyroidism and ophthalmopathy. CDR3 length equals 15 residues. V lost 2 bases and J lost 2; bases outside the gene matches: 3. The V gene's germline CDR1 is SGHRS and CDR2 YFSETQ. It was RNA transcripts that yielded the amplified TCR beta CDR3 regions. The HTBI primer set was used in a first-round RT-PCR of the TCR CDR3. A single record per CDR3 protein comes from TCRdb applying MiXCR to the multiplex PCR reads. The sample records around 520,000 distinct CDR3 sequences, 14% being singletons. This clonotype turned up a few times.

This receptor was identified in a woman between 40 and 55 years old with Graves' hyperthyroidism. The chain carries TRBV5-1 and TRBJ2-2, with TRBD1 matching 7 bases. The sequencing input was blood. The CDR3, as DNA: TGCGCCAGCAGCTTCAAGGGGGCAAACACCGGGGAGCTGTTTTTT. Translating gives CASSFKGANTGELFF.